This record looks at one TCR beta chain sequence and its context. Per the germline V gene, CDR1 is MNHNY and CDR2 is SVGAGI (reference sequence). Trimming at V came to 6 bases and at J to 7 bases, leaving 6 bases not matched to a gene. CDR3 length: 13 amino acids. The table came from immunoSEQ multiplex PCR; TCRdb's copy has only in-frame clones and leaves some out. Of about 200,000 clones in the sample, roughly 90% are singletons; the top ten hold 18%. The sample originates from a study of blood T cell repertoires in COVID-19. This TCR came from a man between 50 and 59 years old with COVID-19, enrolled during active disease. The gene calls are TRBV6-6 and TRBJ2-1, with TRBD1 matching over 7 bases. Sample: peripheral blood. This CDR3 reads CASSRGQKNEQFF. CDR3 coding DNA: TGTGCCAGCAGCCGGGGACAGAAAAATGAGCAGTTCTTC.